A single sample gave rise to the 18 T cell receptor beta chains below, sequenced in a study of PD-1 blockade in classical Hodgkin lymphoma. Brentuximab vedotin exposure varied among the patients, all of whom had relapsed after autologous stem cell transplantation. Clones were read by immunoSEQ multiplex PCR, and TCRdb kept only the in-frame ones, dropping some. The sample carries roughly 13,000 clones, under 80% recorded once. The sequenced sample was peripheral blood mononuclear cells (PBMCs), obtained before the second cycle of nivolumab. The receptors were sampled from a human donor with classical Hodgkin lymphoma.

The V call is TRBV18, the J call TRBJ1-3, with a tentative D call TRBD1 (6 bases). The germline V and J ends were trimmed by 2 bases and 6 bases, with 17 bases remaining between them. CDR1 is KGHSH and CDR2 is LQKENI in the germline V gene. The CDR3 is 16 amino acids. CDR3 DNA: TGTGCCAGCTCACCAACACCCACAGGGTCGGCAAACACCATATATTTT. Translating it yields CASSPTPTGSANTIYF. The variable domain in full, completed from reference TRBV18 and TRBJ1-3, reads NAGVMQNPRHLVRRRGQEARLRCSPMKGHSHVYWYRQLPEEGLKFMVYLQKENIIDESGMPKERFSAEFPKEGPSILRIQQVVRGDSAAYFCASSPTPTGSANTIYFGEGSWLTVV.

This sequence joins TRBV29-1 and TRBJ2-7, with a weak D call TRBD1 (6 bases). This CDR3 is built from 14 residues. Trimming cost V 5 bases and J 1 base, with 15 bases left between them. The germline CDR1 and CDR2 sequences are SQVTM and ANQGSEA. CDR3 DNA: TGCAGCGTTATACAGGGTCCACCTTCCTACGAGCAGTACTTC. Translation gives CSVIQGPPSYEQYF.

This clone was found a few times. J is TRBJ2-4 and V is TRBV7-2; D might be TRBD1 (6 bases). V lost 1 base and J 0 bases, leaving 10 bases between the germline ends. Germline V CDR1 and CDR2: SGHTA, FQGNSA. The CDR3 extends over 16 amino acids. The CDR3: CASSLVGTLAKNIQYF. Written as DNA, the CDR3 is TGTGCCAGCAGCTTAGTGGGGACATTAGCCAAAAACATTCAGTACTTC. The full variable domain, in which reference TRBV7-2 and TRBJ2-4 provide the parts outside the CDR3, is GAGVSQSPSNKVTEKGKDVELRCDPISGHTALYWYRQSLGQGLEFLIYFQGNSAPDKSGLPSDRFSAERTGGSVSTLTIQRTQQEDSAVYLCASSLVGTLAKNIQYFGAGTRLSVL.

The V and J genes are TRBV7-2 and TRBJ2-3; the match to TRBD2 covers 11 bases. The germline CDR1 and CDR2 sequences are SGHTA and FQGNSA. The CDR3 sequence is 17 residues long. The junction had 6 bases not matched to a gene; V was cut back by 1 base and J by 3 bases. CDR3 loop: CASSLVPSGGKTDTQYF. DNA for the CDR3: TGTGCCAGCAGCTTAGTCCCTAGCGGGGGGAAGACAGATACGCAGTATTTT. Supplemented by reference TRBV7-2 and TRBJ2-3, the full variable domain reads GAGVSQSPSNKVTEKGKDVELRCDPISGHTALYWYRQSLGQGLEFLIYFQGNSAPDKSGLPSDRFSAERTGGSVSTLTIQRTQQEDSAVYLCASSLVPSGGKTDTQYFGPGTRLTVL.

V and J are TRBV7-6 and TRBJ2-2; no clear D. The CDR3 runs 15 residues. In germline, CDR1 is SGHVS, CDR2 FNYEAQ. V lost 3 bases, J lost 4 bases, and 12 bases lay in between. The CDR3 reads CASSLKYRGTGELFF. CDR3 nucleotides: TGTGCCAGCAGCTTGAAATACCGTGGCACCGGGGAGCTGTTTTTT.

This chain uses TRBV7-2 with TRBJ2-2; D may be TRBD2 (6 bases). Germline assignment: CDR1 SGHTA and CDR2 FQGNSA. V lost 5 bases and J lost 12, with 13 bases in between. This CDR3 has 12 amino acids. The CDR3 reads CASSLSGPKLFF. The CDR3 DNA reads as TGTGCCAGCAGCCTTAGCGGCCCAAAGCTGTTTTTT. Complete variable domain (other parts from reference TRBV7-2 and TRBJ2-2): GAGVSQSPSNKVTEKGKDVELRCDPISGHTALYWYRQSLGQGLEFLIYFQGNSAPDKSGLPSDRFSAERTGGSVSTLTIQRTQQEDSAVYLCASSLSGPKLFFGEGSRLTVL.

The chain combines TRBV6-5 with TRBJ1-1; possibly TRBD1 for D (5 bases). Trimming took off 0 bases at V and 1 base at J, with 9 bases between the two ends. CDR1 MNHEY and CDR2 SVGAGI come from the germline V gene. The CDR3 consists of 15 residues. The CDR3 nucleotides read TGTGCCAGCAGTTACTCGGGGGGAAGGAACACTGAAGCTTTCTTT. This gives the protein CASSYSGGRNTEAFF.

By sample share, this clone is medium-sized. The same CDR3 can be traced to other DNA sequences in this sample. The chain combines TRBV27 with TRBJ1-5; D is unresolved. Trimming stripped 5 bases from V and 4 bases from J, with 9 bases between. Germline CDR1 reads MNHEY; CDR2 reads SMNVEV (reference sequence). The CDR3 sequence is 13 residues long. The CDR3 here is CASSLRGNQPQHF. CDR3 DNA: TGTGCCAGCAGTCTTCGAGGAAATCAGCCCCAGCATTTT.

The chain employs TRBV4-1 and TRBJ2-1; a weak D match, TRBD2 (6 bases). CDR3 length: 16 residues. The germline V and J ends were trimmed by 0 bases and 6 bases, with 15 bases remaining between them. CDR1 and CDR2 (germline): MGHRA, YSYEKL. The CDR3 DNA follows: TGCGCCAGCAGCCAAGATTCGCGGGATTTCTTCAATGAGCAGTTCTTC. This encodes CASSQDSRDFFNEQFF.

This rearrangement joins TRBV6-1 to TRBJ2-7, with 8 bases fitting TRBD1. V was pared by 0 bases and J by 3 bases, with 4 bases of the junction left unmatched. The length of the CDR3 is 15 residues. Germline loops: CDR1 MNHNS, CDR2 SASEGT. The CDR3 nucleotides are TGTGCCAGCAGTGAAGCCGGGACAGGCCTCTACGAGCAGTACTTC. Translation: CASSEAGTGLYEQYF.

This rearrangement joins TRBV5-1 to TRBJ2-1; 7 nucleotides align to TRBD2. The junction had 16 bases not matched to a gene; V was cut back by 1 base and J by 9 bases. The CDR3 extends over 17 amino acids. The germline gives CDR1 SGHRS, CDR2 YFSETQ. CDR3 sequence reads: CASSLLPSAGLHLEQFF. The CDR3 coding sequence is TGCGCCAGCAGCTTGCTTCCCTCAGCGGGACTTCACCTTGAGCAGTTCTTC.

This clone has a single count. The chain carries TRBV19 and TRBJ1-1; 7 bases align to TRBD1. Germline loops: CDR1 LNHDA, CDR2 SQIVND (reference sequence). V trimming: 9 bases; J trimming: 5 bases; junction bases outside the gene matches: 6. The CDR3 has 12 amino acids. The CDR3 DNA follows: TGTGCCAGCCGGGACAGACCAACTGAAGCTTTCTTT. Its translation is CASRDRPTEAFF.

This clone was observed a single time. The gene calls are TRBV18 and TRBJ1-2, with 7 bases lining up with TRBD1. Germline V gene lookup returns CDR1 KGHSH and CDR2 LQKENI. This CDR3 comprises 13 residues. V dropped 3 bases and J dropped 6; count of bases not matched to a gene: 4. This CDR3 reads CASSPRQGDGYTF. CDR3 in DNA: TGTGCCAGCTCACCGCGGCAGGGGGATGGCTACACCTTC.

In DNA form, the CDR3 reads TGTGCCAGCAGTTACTTCCCAGGGGGCCTAAATGAAAAACTGTTTTTT. Residues: CASSYFPGGLNEKLFF. V usage is TRBV6-5 and J usage is TRBJ1-4; 8 nucleotides match TRBD1. The CDR3 runs 16 residues. With V trimmed by 1 base and J by 5 bases, 6 bases remained unmatched. Germline loops: CDR1 MNHEY, CDR2 SVGAGI.

CDR3 DNA: TGTGCCATCGGTCTAGCGGGGCCCACCGGGGAGCTGTTTTTT. It translates to CAIGLAGPTGELFF. J is TRBJ2-2 and V is TRBV10-3; TRBD2 matches 9 bases. The germline V gene encodes CDR1 ENHRY and CDR2 SYGVKD. V lost 8 bases and J lost 4; bases outside the gene matches: 5. This CDR3 is 14 amino acids long.

The CDR3 DNA reads as TGTGCCAGCAGTGAGTTTCAGGGGTCGTTAGCTAATGAAAAACTGTTTTTT. Its protein product is CASSEFQGSLANEKLFF. This rearrangement joins TRBV25-1 to TRBJ1-4; D may be TRBD1 (6 bases). Trimming took 3 bases from V and 3 from J, leaving 17 bases between them. The germline CDR1 and CDR2 sequences are MGHDK and SYGVNS. The CDR3 is 17 amino acids.

The chain recombines TRBV5-5 with TRBJ1-5, with D unresolved. The V gene's germline CDR1 is SGHKS and CDR2 YYEKEE (reference sequence). With 1 base removed from V and 3 bases from J, the gap between germline ends came to 5 bases. There are 13 residues in the CDR3. As DNA, the CDR3 is TGTGCCAGCAGCTTGATGCCCAATCAGCCCCAGCATTTT. Translated, it gives CASSLMPNQPQHF.

A single count supports this clone. The chain employs TRBV18 and TRBJ2-1, with TRBD1 matching over 12 bases. V lost 0 bases to trimming and J lost 6 bases; unmatched junction nucleotides: 3. Germline lookup yields CDR1 KGHSH and CDR2 LQKENI. The CDR3 has 16 amino acids. CDR3 amino acids: CASSPPGTGGINEQFF. The CDR3 nucleotides are TGTGCCAGCTCACCACCGGGGACAGGGGGCATCAATGAGCAGTTCTTC. The variable domain in full, completed from reference TRBV18 and TRBJ2-1, reads NAGVMQNPRHLVRRRGQEARLRCSPMKGHSHVYWYRQLPEEGLKFMVYLQKENIIDESGMPKERFSAEFPKEGPSILRIQQVVRGDSAAYFCASSPPGTGGINEQFFGPGTRLTVL.